This TCR beta chain was obtained from a study of blood T cell repertoires in COVID-19. On the study more broadly: Material from acute and convalescent COVID-19 was sourced from the United States, Italy and Spain.

Assay: immunoSEQ multiplex PCR; the TCRdb copy retains only in-frame clones and omits some. Here the sample spans 200,000 to 250,000 clones, less than 90% being singletons. Losses at the gene ends were 4 bases for V and 10 bases for J; bases not matched to a gene: 13. The CDR3 is 16 residues long. Germline V gene sequence: CDR1 SGDLS, CDR2 YYNGEE. Sequenced sample: peripheral blood. The gene calls are TRBV9 and TRBJ1-6; 8 bases align to TRBD1. The TCR was taken from a woman aged 80 or older with active or convalescent COVID-19. The CDR3 nucleotides are TGTGCCAGCAGCCCCCAGCGCAGGGGGCAGGGATCACCCCTCCACTTT. This codes for CASSPQRRGQGSPLHF.